Detailed here is one T cell receptor beta chain. What it binds is unknown. Data came from immunoSEQ multiplex PCR; TCRdb stores just in-frame clones and leaves some out. The sample holds 85,000 to 100,000 clones; about 85% are singletons and the top ten take roughly 0.22%. The CDR3 spans 13 residues. The germline V gene has CDR1 LNHDA and CDR2 SQIVND (reference sequence). The V gene lost 9 bases and the J gene lost 1 base, with 12 bases spanning the gap. This specimen belongs to a study of OX40 agonist ivuxolimab in advanced cancers. About the study: In this cohort, patients received ivuxolimab, an agonistic anti-OX40 (CD134) antibody. Among those enrolled, mean age was around 55 years (range roughly 23 to 79) and about 79% were male. Study conclusions and caveats: Within 6 weeks, CD4+ and CD8+ blood T cells expanded clonally at 0.1 to 3.0 mg/kg.

Enrollment shut out patients with autoimmune disease history or systemic immunosuppression. This rearrangement joins TRBV19 to TRBJ1-1; perhaps TRBD1 as D (6 bases). This specimen was CD4+ or CD8+ T cells sorted from blood, taken in a trial of the OX40 agonist ivuxolimab. The source is an adult with an advanced solid tumor such as melanoma, head and neck, liver or kidney cancer. This CDR3 is CASRDTGNTEAFF. Written as DNA, the CDR3 is TGTGCCAGCCGGGACACGGGGAACACTGAAGCTTTCTTT.